What follows are 30 T cell receptor beta chains derived from one specimen sequenced in a study of blood T cells in healthy people across ages. A J-beta primer mix and a sample-barcoded 5' primer were used in a second PCR of roughly 6 to 12 cycles. TCRdb analysed the 5' RACE reads with MiXCR anew, one entry per CDR3 protein. The sample includes about 1,400,000 distinct CDR3 sequences, around 55% seen only once; the top ten take over 5%. Input material: blood. The receptors originated from a man aged 18 to 29 in good health.

The chain has TRBV12-3 or TRBV12-4 and TRBJ2-7; 10 bases map to TRBD2. The CDR3 is made up of 16 amino acids. The V segment lost 5 bases and the J segment 4 bases; nucleotides outside the gene matches: 11. CDR3 sequence: CASSARLAGGSYEQYF. The CDR3 nucleotides read TGTGCCAGCAGTGCAAGACTAGCGGGCGGTTCGTACGAGCAGTACTTC.

This clonotype was seen a handful of times. V gene TRBV4-2 combines with J gene TRBJ2-7; 8 bases are a match to TRBD1. Germline CDR1 reads LGHNA; CDR2 reads YNFKEQ. J lost 3 bases, V lost 1 base, and 5 bases had no gene match. This CDR3 is built from 15 residues. Here the CDR3 reads CASSQVSGQGYEQYF. CDR3 DNA: TGTGCCAGCAGCCAAGTTTCCGGACAGGGCTACGAGCAGTACTTC.

This clonotype has ten or more counts. Its ends do not fully match the called genes, so a read error is possible. The rearrangement joins TRBV6-6 to TRBJ1-2; 8 bases line up with TRBD1. Germline V CDR1 and CDR2: MNHNY, SVGAGI (reference sequence). The CDR3 consists of 13 residues. CDR3 sequence reads: CASSYDRGYGYTF. CDR3 DNA: TGCGCCAGCAGCTACGACAGGGGCTATGGCTACACCTTC.

The chain uses TRBV6-5 and TRBJ2-1, with TRBD2 matching over 11 bases. Germline V gene lookup returns CDR1 MNHEY and CDR2 SVGAGI. With 5 bases clipped from V and 6 bases from J, the junction kept 6 bases outside the gene matches. The CDR3 covers 15 residues. The CDR3 bases are TGTGCCAGCAGTGCCACTAGCGGGAGTGGCAATGAGCAGTTCTTC. Translating it yields CASSATSGSGNEQFF.

This clonotype has a handful of counts. CDR3 residues: CSVTDCAFF. As DNA, the CDR3 is TGCAGCGTCACTGACTGTGCTTTCTTT. This chain connects TRBV29-1 to TRBJ1-1; D ambiguous. The CDR3 is made up of 9 amino acids. CDR1 SQVTM and CDR2 ANQGSEA come from the germline V gene. V gave up 6 bases and J gave up 11 bases, with 10 bases separating them.

The chain links TRBV12-3 or TRBV12-4 to TRBJ2-4; a weak D match, TRBD1 (6 bases). CDR3 length: 14 amino acids. V was trimmed by 6 bases and J by 3 bases, leaving 12 bases between them. DNA of the CDR3: TGTGCCAGCAGCCGACAGGCTAACAAAAACATTCAGTACTTC. Its protein is CASSRQANKNIQYF.

V is TRBV12-3 or TRBV12-4 and J is TRBJ2-2, with D maybe TRBD1 (6 bases). This CDR3 region has 18 residues. V lost 2 bases to trimming and J lost 0 bases, with 16 bases between them. The CDR3 region is CASSLRGGPGSNTGELFF. The CDR3 DNA follows: TGTGCCAGCAGTTTAAGAGGGGGTCCAGGGTCGAACACCGGGGAGCTGTTTTTT.

In this sample, this clonotype turned up many times. This chain links TRBV20-1 with TRBJ2-7, with a tentative D call TRBD1 (6 bases). CDR1 DFQATT and CDR2 SNEGSKA come from the germline V gene (reference sequence). The CDR3 has 15 amino acids. V shed 6 bases and J shed 0 bases, with 18 bases lying between them. CDR3 residues: CSALPVGHDSYEQYF. CDR3 coding DNA: TGCAGTGCCCTACCCGTGGGACACGACTCCTACGAGCAGTACTTC.

This chain connects TRBV6-5 to TRBJ2-1; possibly TRBD2 for D (6 bases). CDR3 length: 18 amino acids. Trimming removed 0 bases from V and 0 bases from J, with 15 bases in between. Germline V lookup: CDR1 MNHEY, CDR2 SVGAGI. The CDR3 spells CASSYSMGTGSSYNEQFF. The CDR3 DNA sequence: TGTGCCAGCAGTTACTCGATGGGGACCGGGAGCTCCTACAATGAGCAGTTCTTC.

The chain links TRBV2 to TRBJ2-7, with 8 bases lining up with TRBD2. This CDR3 spans 17 amino acids. Looked up from germline, CDR1 is SNHLY and CDR2 is FYNNEI. The V gene end was trimmed by 6 bases and the J gene end by 4 bases; junction bases not matched to a gene: 17. CDR3: CASRTQESIAGIYEQYF. The CDR3 DNA is TGTGCCAGCAGGACCCAGGAGTCTATAGCGGGGATATACGAGCAGTACTTC.

The chain has TRBV7-9 and TRBJ2-1; 9 bases match TRBD2. The CDR3 loop spans 13 amino acids. Looked up from germline, CDR1 is SEHNR and CDR2 is FQNEAQ (reference sequence). With 7 bases clipped from V and 6 bases from J, the junction kept 4 bases outside the gene matches. The CDR3 nucleotides are TGTGCCAGCAAAGGGCGGGAGGGCAATGAGCAGTTCTTC. It yields the protein CASKGREGNEQFF.

V is TRBV10-3 and J is TRBJ2-5; D is perhaps TRBD2 (6 bases). Trimming removed 4 bases from V and 4 bases from J, with 16 bases in between. This CDR3 has 15 amino acids. Germline V lookup: CDR1 ENHRY, CDR2 SYGVKD. The CDR3 here is CAISGDSQERETQYF. In DNA, the CDR3 is TGTGCCATCAGTGGGGACTCACAGGAAAGAGAGACCCAGTACTTC.

The rearrangement links TRBV7-2 to TRBJ1-2; D not resolved. V lost 4 bases to trimming and J lost 5 bases, with 17 bases between them. CDR3 length: 15 amino acids. Germline V gene lookup returns CDR1 SGHTA and CDR2 FQGNSA. The CDR3 protein is CASSSTPWASYGYTF. The CDR3 DNA reads TGTGCCAGCAGCTCTACGCCATGGGCTTCTTATGGCTACACCTTC.

This clonotype was detected once. Just one base apart from a much larger clone, this may be a read error. V usage is TRBV7-8 and J usage is TRBJ2-4, with 7 bases matching TRBD2. This CDR3 region has 17 residues. V shed 1 base, J shed 7 bases, and the junction held 13 bases outside the gene matches. Germline CDR1 SGHVS, CDR2 FQNEAQ. CDR3 coding DNA: TGTGCCAGCAGCTTAGGGCTCCGGGGGGAGTGCCTGAACATTCAGTACTTC. It specifies CASSLGLRGECLNIQYF.

This clonotype was counted a single time. V gene TRBV12-3 or TRBV12-4 combines with J gene TRBJ2-1; 7 nucleotides line up with TRBD2. The length of the CDR3 is 15 residues. J lost 5 bases, V lost 5 bases, and 9 bases had no gene match. Written as DNA, the CDR3 is TGTGCCAGCAGTCGCGGGGGAGAGACTAACAATGAGCAGTTCTTC. Translating gives CASSRGGETNNEQFF.

This rearrangement joins TRBV25-1 to TRBJ2-3; 10 bases agree with TRBD2. Germline V lookup: CDR1 MGHDK, CDR2 SYGVNS. V lost 3 bases to trimming and J lost 6 bases; unmatched junction nucleotides: 12. This CDR3 contains 17 residues. CDR3 coding DNA: TGTGCCAGCAGTGACCCTCTCCAGCGGGGGGGCCCGGATACGCAGTATTTT. Translating it yields CASSDPLQRGGPDTQYF.

The chain employs TRBV7-9 and TRBJ1-4; D might be TRBD1 (6 bases). The CDR3 has 14 amino acids. Per germline, CDR1 SEHNR and CDR2 FQNEAQ (reference sequence). Trimming removed 5 bases at V and 6 bases at J, with 13 bases between. CDR3 nucleotides: TGTGCCAGCAGCCTGACAGGCGAATATGAAAAACTGTTTTTT. This translates into CASSLTGEYEKLFF.

The chain links TRBV27 to TRBJ2-1, with D perhaps matching TRBD2 (5 bases). V was pared by 2 bases and J by 0 bases, with 20 bases between. The CDR3 has 19 amino acids. Germline V gene lookup returns CDR1 MNHEY and CDR2 SMNVEV (reference sequence). CDR3 loop: CASSLGRDGKVSSYNEQFF. DNA of the CDR3: TGTGCCAGCAGTTTAGGGAGAGATGGAAAGGTTAGCTCCTACAATGAGCAGTTCTTC.

This chain connects TRBV4-1 to TRBJ2-2, with 7 bases matching TRBD2. The ends lost 4 bases at V and 5 bases at J; junction bases unmatched: 10. Germline assignment: CDR1 MGHRA and CDR2 YSYEKL. The CDR3 extends over 16 amino acids. The DNA for the CDR3 is TGCGCCAGCAGCCCCGTCGGATCGGGAGGAACCGGGGAGCTGTTTTTT. Translated: CASSPVGSGGTGELFF.

The chain couples TRBV20-1 to TRBJ1-1, with a possible D match to TRBD1 (5 bases). This CDR3 contains 12 residues. CDR1 and CDR2 from the germline V gene are DFQATT and SNEGSKA (reference sequence). V lost 6 bases, J lost 4 bases, and 12 bases lay in between. CDR3 in amino acids: CSASQRGTEAFF. CDR3 sequence (DNA): TGCAGTGCGAGTCAAAGGGGCACTGAAGCTTTCTTT.

The table lists this clonotype with a few counts. The V gene is TRBV7-9, the J gene TRBJ1-1; D gene uncertain. V shed 0 bases and J shed 0 bases, with 8 bases lying between them. The CDR3 length is 15 residues. From germline, CDR1 is SEHNR and CDR2 FQNEAQ (reference sequence). The CDR3 coding sequence is TGTGCCAGCAGCTTAGCGTTCAGCATGAACACTGAAGCTTTCTTT. The encoded protein is CASSLAFSMNTEAFF.

This sequence joins TRBV6-6 and TRBJ2-4; TRBD1 is a possible D gene (5 bases). With the DNA end fitting TRBJ2-5 better, the J assignment may be wrong. Germline values: CDR1 MNHNY, CDR2 SVGAGI (reference sequence). The CDR3 has 15 amino acids. The CDR3, as DNA: TGTGCCAGCAAGCTTCACGACAGTACTGGAGAGACCCAGTACTTC. It encodes CASKLHDSTGETQYF.

This clonotype was counted a few times. V usage is TRBV29-1 and J usage is TRBJ1-2; D perhaps matches TRBD1 (6 bases). Germline CDR1 reads SQVTM; CDR2 reads ANQGSEA. The CDR3 totals 12 residues. This CDR3 is CRTGDRSSGYTF. CDR3 nucleotides: TGCAGAACCGGCGACAGGTCAAGTGGCTACACCTTC.

J is TRBJ2-1 and V is TRBV5-5, with 9 bases matching TRBD1. Germline-derived CDR1 and CDR2 are SGHKS and YYEKEE (reference sequence). Trimming cost V 1 base and J 8 bases; bases outside gene matches: 7. The CDR3 consists of 15 residues. This chain's CDR3 is CASSLPTGGRDEQFF. Here the CDR3 DNA reads TGTGCCAGCAGCTTGCCGACAGGGGGAAGGGATGAGCAGTTCTTC.

This clonotype was seen once. The chain employs TRBV5-6 and TRBJ2-3; the match to TRBD2 covers 8 bases. The junction had 14 bases not matched to a gene; V was cut back by 5 bases and J by 6 bases. CDR3 length: 16 residues. CDR1 is SGHDT, CDR2 YYEEEE, per germline. The CDR3 DNA sequence: TGTGCCAGCAGTCCGGGGGGGTTTGTTATTGGTGATACGCAGTATTTT. It specifies CASSPGGFVIGDTQYF. The entire variable domain, with the rest obtained from reference TRBV5-6 and TRBJ2-3, is as follows: DAGVTQSPTHLIKTRGQQVTLRCSPKSGHDTVSWYQQALGQGPQFIFQYYEEEERQRGNFPDRFSGHQFPNYSSELNVNALLLGDSALYLCASSPGGFVIGDTQYFGPGTRLTVL.

This clonotype was detected only once. V gene TRBV6-2 or TRBV6-3 combines with J gene TRBJ2-2; the D is unclear. Trimming cost V 5 bases and J 2 bases, with 9 bases left between them. Per germline, CDR1 MNHEY and CDR2 SVGEGT. This CDR3 contains 14 residues. CDR3 bases: TGTGCCAGCAGTATAACCCGTAACACCGGGGAGCTGTTTTTT. Encoded protein: CASSITRNTGELFF.

On this clonotype itself: One end of the junction is discordant with germline, which a read error may explain. CDR3 coding DNA: TGTGCCGGCAGCCCGGGGACAGGGGGAGGATATGGCTACACCTTC. This sequence encodes CAGSPGTGGGYGYTF. The V and J genes are TRBV9 and TRBJ1-2, with 11 bases that match TRBD1. The CDR3 spans 15 residues. Per germline, CDR1 SGDLS and CDR2 YYNGEE. The whole variable domain, filled in from reference TRBV9 and TRBJ1-2, reads DSGVTQTPKHLITATGQRVTLRCSPRSGDLSVYWYQQSLDQGLQFLIQYYNGEERAKGNILERFSAQQFPDLHSELNLSSLELGDSALYFCAGSPGTGGGYGYTFGSGTRLTVV.

J is TRBJ1-2 and V is TRBV9; weak D call: TRBD1 (5 bases). Germline V gene sequence: CDR1 SGDLS, CDR2 YYNGEE. This CDR3 region has 14 residues. V was clipped by 4 bases and J by 5 bases, with 15 bases between them. The CDR3 spells CASSPRTHLYGYTF. As DNA, the CDR3 is TGTGCCAGCAGCCCCAGGACACACTTATATGGCTACACCTTC.

V is TRBV29-1 and J is TRBJ1-1; TRBD1 matches 10 bases. With V trimmed by 6 bases and J by 6 bases, 10 bases remained unmatched. Looked up from germline, CDR1 is SQVTM and CDR2 is ANQGSEA. CDR3 length equals 14 residues. The CDR3 DNA reads as TGCAGCGTCGGACAGGGACAGGGGCACGCTGAAGCTTTCTTT. Translated: CSVGQGQGHAEAFF.

This CDR3 reads CASSLVGRDTDTQYF. The DNA for the CDR3 is TGTGCCAGCAGCTTAGTGGGCAGGGACACAGATACGCAGTATTTT. The V gene is TRBV7-9, the J gene TRBJ2-3, with TRBD1 as a possible D gene (5 bases). The germline V and J ends were trimmed by 1 base and 2 bases, with 10 bases remaining between them. Germline V gene sequence: CDR1 SEHNR, CDR2 FQNEAQ (reference sequence). The CDR3 is 15 amino acids.